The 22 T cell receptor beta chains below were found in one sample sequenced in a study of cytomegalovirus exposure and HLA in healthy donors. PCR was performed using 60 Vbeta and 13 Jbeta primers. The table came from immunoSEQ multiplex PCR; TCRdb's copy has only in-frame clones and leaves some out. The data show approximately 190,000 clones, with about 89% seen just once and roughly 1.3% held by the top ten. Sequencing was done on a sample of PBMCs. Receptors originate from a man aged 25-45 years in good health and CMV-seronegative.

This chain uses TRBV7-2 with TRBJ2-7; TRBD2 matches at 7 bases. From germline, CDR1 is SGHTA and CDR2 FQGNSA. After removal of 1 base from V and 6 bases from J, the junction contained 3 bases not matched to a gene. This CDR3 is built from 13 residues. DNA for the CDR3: TGTGCCAGCAGCTTAGATTCGGGGGGCGAGCAGTACTTC. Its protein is CASSLDSGGEQYF. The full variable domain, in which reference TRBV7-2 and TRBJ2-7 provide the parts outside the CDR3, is GAGVSQSPSNKVTEKGKDVELRCDPISGHTALYWYRQSLGQGLEFLIYFQGNSAPDKSGLPSDRFSAERTGGSVSTLTIQRTQQEDSAVYLCASSLDSGGEQYFGPGTRLTVT.

In DNA, the CDR3 is TGTGCCAGCAGTCCATTGACTAGCGGGGGTAACGAGCAGTACTTC. This translates into CASSPLTSGGNEQYF. The V and J genes are TRBV25-1 and TRBJ2-7, with 12 bases that match TRBD2. CDR3 size: 15 residues. V was clipped by 5 bases and J by 5 bases; unmatched bases: 7. CDR1 and CDR2 from the germline V gene are MGHDK and SYGVNS.

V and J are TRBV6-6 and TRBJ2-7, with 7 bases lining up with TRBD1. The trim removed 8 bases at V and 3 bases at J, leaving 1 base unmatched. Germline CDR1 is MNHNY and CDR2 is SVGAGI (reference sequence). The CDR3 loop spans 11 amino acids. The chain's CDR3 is CASGQVYEQYF. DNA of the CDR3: TGTGCCAGCGGACAGGTCTACGAGCAGTACTTC.

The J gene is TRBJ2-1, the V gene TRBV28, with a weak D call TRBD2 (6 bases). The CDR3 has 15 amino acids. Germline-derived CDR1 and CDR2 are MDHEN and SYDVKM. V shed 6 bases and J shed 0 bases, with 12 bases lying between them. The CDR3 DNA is TGTGCCAGCAGCCCGATAGCGGCCTCCTACAATGAGCAGTTCTTC. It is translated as CASSPIAASYNEQFF. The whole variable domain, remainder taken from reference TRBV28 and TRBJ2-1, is DVKVTQSSRYLVKRTGEKVFLECVQDMDHENMFWYRQDPGLGLRLIYFSYDVKMKEKGDIPEGYSVSREKKERFSLILESASTNQTSMYLCASSPIAASYNEQFFGPGTRLTVL.

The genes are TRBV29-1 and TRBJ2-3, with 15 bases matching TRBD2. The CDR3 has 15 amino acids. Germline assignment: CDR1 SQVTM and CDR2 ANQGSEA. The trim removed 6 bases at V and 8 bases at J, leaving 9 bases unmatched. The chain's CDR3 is CSVIGLAGGGGTQYF. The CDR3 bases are TGCAGCGTAATCGGACTAGCGGGAGGGGGGGGTACGCAGTATTTT.

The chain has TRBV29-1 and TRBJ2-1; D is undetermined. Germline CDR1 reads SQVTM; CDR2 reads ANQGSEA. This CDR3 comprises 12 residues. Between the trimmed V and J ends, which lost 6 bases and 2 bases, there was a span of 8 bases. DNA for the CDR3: TGCAGCGTCCAGGTCCCCTACAATGAGCAGTTCTTC. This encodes CSVQVPYNEQFF.

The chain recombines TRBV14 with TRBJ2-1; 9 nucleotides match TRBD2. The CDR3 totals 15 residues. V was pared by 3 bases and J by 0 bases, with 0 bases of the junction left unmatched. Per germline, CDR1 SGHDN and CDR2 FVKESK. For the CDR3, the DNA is TGTGCCAGCAGCCATAGCGGGAGCTCCTACAATGAGCAGTTCTTC. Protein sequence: CASSHSGSSYNEQFF.

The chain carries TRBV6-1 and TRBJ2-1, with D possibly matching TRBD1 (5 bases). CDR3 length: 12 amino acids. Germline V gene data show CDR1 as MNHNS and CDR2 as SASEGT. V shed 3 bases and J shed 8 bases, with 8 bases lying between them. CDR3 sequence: CASSDRAYEQFF. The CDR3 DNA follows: TGTGCCAGCAGTGACAGGGCCTATGAGCAGTTCTTC.

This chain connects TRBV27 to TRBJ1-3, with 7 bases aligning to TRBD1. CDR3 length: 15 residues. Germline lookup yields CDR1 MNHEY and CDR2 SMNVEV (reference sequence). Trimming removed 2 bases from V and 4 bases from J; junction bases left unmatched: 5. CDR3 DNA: TGTGCCAGCAGTTTAGGCAGGGGGACGGGAAACACCATATATTTT. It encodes CASSLGRGTGNTIYF.

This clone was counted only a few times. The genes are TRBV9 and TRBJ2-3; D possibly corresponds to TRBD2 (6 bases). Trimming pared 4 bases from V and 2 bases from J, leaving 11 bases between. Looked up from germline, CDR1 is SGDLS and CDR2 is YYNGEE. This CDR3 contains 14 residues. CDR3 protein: CASSPGSATDTQYF. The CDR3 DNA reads TGTGCCAGCAGCCCCGGGAGTGCCACAGATACGCAGTATTTT.

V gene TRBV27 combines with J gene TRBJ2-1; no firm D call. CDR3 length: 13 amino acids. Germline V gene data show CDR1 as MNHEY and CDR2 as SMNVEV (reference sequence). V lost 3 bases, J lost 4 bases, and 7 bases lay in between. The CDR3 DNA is TGTGCCAGCAGTTTTGGGCAGTACAATGAGCAGTTCTTC. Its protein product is CASSFGQYNEQFF.

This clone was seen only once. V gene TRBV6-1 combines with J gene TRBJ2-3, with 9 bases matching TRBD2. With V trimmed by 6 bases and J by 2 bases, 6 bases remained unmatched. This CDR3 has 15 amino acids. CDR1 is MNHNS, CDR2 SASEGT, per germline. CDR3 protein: CASSGTSFSTDTQYF. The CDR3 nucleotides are TGTGCCAGCAGCGGGACTAGCTTTTCCACAGATACGCAGTATTTT.

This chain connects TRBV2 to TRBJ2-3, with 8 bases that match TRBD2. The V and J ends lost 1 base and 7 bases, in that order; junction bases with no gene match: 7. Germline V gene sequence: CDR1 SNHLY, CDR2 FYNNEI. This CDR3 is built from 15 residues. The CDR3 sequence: CASSEGAGALNTQYF. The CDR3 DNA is TGTGCCAGCAGTGAAGGAGCGGGGGCTCTGAATACGCAGTATTTT.

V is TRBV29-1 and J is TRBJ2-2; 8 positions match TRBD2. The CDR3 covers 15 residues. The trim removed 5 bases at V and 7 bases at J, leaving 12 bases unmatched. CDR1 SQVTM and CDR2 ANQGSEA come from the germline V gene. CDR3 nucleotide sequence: TGCAGCGTTCCCGGGGGGGCCGCCTCGGACGGGGAGCTGTTTTTT. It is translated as CSVPGGAASDGELFF.

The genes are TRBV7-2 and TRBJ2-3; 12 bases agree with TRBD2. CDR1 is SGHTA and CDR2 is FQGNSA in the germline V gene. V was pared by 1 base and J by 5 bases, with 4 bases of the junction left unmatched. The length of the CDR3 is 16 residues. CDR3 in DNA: TGTGCCAGCAGCTTAGGACTAGCGGGAGTTGGAGATACGCAGTATTTT. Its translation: CASSLGLAGVGDTQYF.

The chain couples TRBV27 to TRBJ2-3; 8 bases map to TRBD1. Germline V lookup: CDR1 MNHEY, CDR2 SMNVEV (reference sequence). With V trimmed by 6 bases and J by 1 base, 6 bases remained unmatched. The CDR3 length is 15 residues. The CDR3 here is CASSLYRGGTDTQYF. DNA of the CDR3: TGTGCCAGCAGCCTATACAGGGGGGGCACAGATACGCAGTATTTT.

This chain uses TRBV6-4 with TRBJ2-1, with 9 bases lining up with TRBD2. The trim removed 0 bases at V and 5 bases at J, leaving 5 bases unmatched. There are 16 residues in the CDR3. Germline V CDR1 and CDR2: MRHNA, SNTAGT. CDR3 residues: CASSDSGSGGNNEQFF. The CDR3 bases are TGTGCCAGCAGTGACTCAGGGAGCGGGGGGAACAATGAGCAGTTCTTC.

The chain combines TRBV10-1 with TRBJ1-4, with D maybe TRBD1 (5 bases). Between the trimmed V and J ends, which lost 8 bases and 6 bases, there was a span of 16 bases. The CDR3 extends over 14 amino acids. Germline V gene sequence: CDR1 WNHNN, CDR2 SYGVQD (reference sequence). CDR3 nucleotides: TGCGCCAGCCAGTCCGACAGAGATGATGAAAAACTGTTTTTT. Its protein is CASQSDRDDEKLFF.

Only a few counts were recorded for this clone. Written as DNA, the CDR3 is TGTGCCAGCAGTACGGACAGGGTAGCCTACAATGAGCAGTTCTTC. This gives the protein CASSTDRVAYNEQFF. This chain connects TRBV2 to TRBJ2-1; 8 positions agree with TRBD1. V lost 5 bases and J lost 2; bases outside the gene matches: 5. Germline V gene data show CDR1 as SNHLY and CDR2 as FYNNEI. CDR3 length equals 15 residues.

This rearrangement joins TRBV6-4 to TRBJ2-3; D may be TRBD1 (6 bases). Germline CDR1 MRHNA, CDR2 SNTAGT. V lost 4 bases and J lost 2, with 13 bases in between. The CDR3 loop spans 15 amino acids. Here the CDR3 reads CASSVSAGATDTQYF. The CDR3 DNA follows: TGTGCCAGCAGTGTGTCGGCAGGGGCCACAGATACGCAGTATTTT.

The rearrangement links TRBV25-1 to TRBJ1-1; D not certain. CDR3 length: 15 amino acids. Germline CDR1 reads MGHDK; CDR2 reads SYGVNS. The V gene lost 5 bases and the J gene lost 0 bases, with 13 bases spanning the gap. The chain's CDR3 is CASSPPTTLNTEAFF. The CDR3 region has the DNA TGTGCCAGCAGTCCCCCCACGACATTGAACACTGAAGCTTTCTTT.

The CDR3: CASSQEEAMSNQPQHF. CDR3 DNA sequence: TGTGCCAGCAGCCAAGAGGAGGCGATGAGCAATCAGCCCCAGCATTTT. The chain employs TRBV4-2 and TRBJ1-5; no clear D gene. The V end lost 0 bases, the J end lost 1 base, and 10 bases lay between the germline ends. This CDR3 is 16 amino acids long. CDR1 and CDR2 (germline): LGHNA, YNFKEQ.